This T cell receptor (beta chain) was sequenced in a study of OX40 agonist ivuxolimab in advanced cancers. Study summary: Hepatocellular carcinoma, melanoma, renal cell or head and neck cancer occurred in dose-escalation patients. Partial responses were seen in three patients, one with hepatocellular carcinoma and two with cutaneous melanoma. General study results and limits: At 0.1-3.0 mg/kg, partial responders had clonal expansion among the lowest observed. Averaged across samples, CD8+ T cells carried more expanded clones than CD4+ did.

The trim removed 5 bases at V and 3 bases at J, leaving 7 bases unmatched. The germline V gene encodes CDR1 SEHNR and CDR2 FQNEAQ (reference sequence). CDR3 length: 15 residues. In regard to this clone: The antigen remains undetermined.

Some clones are missing from TCRdb's copy, which holds only in-frame ones; the method was immunoSEQ multiplex PCR. The table has about 20,000 clones, roughly 85% seen once; the top ten hold about 15%. This sequence joins TRBV7-9 and TRBJ2-1; the match to TRBD1 covers 7 bases. This clonotype was sampled from an adult with an advanced solid tumor such as melanoma, head and neck, liver or kidney cancer. The sample in question was CD4+ or CD8+ T cells sorted from blood, obtained in a trial of the OX40 agonist ivuxolimab. CDR3 sequence reads: CASSTFRQGYNEQFF. The CDR3 DNA sequence: TGTGCCAGCAGCACCTTTCGACAGGGCTACAATGAGCAGTTCTTC.